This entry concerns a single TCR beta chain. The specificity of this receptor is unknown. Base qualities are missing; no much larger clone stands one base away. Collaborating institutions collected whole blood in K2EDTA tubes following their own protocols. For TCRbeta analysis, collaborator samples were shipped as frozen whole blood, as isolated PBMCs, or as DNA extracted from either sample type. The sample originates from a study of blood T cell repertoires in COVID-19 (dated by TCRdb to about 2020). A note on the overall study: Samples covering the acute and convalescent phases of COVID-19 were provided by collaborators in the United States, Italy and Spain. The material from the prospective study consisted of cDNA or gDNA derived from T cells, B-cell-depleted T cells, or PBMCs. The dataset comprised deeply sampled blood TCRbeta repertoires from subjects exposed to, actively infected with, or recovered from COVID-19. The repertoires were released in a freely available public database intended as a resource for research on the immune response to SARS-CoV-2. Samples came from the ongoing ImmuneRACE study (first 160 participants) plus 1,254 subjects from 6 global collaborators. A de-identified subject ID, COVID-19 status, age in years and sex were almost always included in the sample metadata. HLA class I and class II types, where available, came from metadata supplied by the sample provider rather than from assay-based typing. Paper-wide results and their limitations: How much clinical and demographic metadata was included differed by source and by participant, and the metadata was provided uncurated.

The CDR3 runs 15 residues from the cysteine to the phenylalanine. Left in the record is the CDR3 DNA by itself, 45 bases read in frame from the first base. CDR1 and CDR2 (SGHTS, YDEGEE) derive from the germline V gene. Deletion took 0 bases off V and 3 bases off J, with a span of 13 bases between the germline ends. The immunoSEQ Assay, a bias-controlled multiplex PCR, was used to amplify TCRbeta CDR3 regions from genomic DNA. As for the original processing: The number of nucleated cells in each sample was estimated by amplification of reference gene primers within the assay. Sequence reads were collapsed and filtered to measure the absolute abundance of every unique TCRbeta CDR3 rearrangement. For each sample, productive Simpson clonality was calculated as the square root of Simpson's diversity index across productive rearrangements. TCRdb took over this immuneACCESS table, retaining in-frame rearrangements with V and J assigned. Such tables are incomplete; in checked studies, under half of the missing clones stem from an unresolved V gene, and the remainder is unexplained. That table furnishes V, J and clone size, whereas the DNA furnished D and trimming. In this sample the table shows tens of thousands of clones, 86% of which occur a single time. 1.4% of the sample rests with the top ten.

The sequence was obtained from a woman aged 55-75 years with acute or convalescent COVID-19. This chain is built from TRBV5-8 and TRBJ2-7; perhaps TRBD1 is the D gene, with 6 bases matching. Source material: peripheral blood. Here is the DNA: TGTGCCAGCAGCTTGGAAAGGGGGACCCTCTACGAGCAGTACTTC. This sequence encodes CASSLERGTLYEQYF.